A selection of T cell receptor beta chains follows, all from one sample in a study of Ad26.COV2.S vaccination and SARS-CoV-2 variants. Sequencing used immunoSEQ multiplex PCR; TCRdb keeps in-frame clones, though not all of them. Of about 680,000 clones in the sample, 80% to 90% were seen once. Here the sequenced sample was peripheral blood, taken in a trial of Ad26.COV2.S vaccine versus placebo. The origin of the receptors is a person aged 18-60 years who received the Ad26.COV2.S COVID-19 vaccine or a placebo. Each CDR3 is given with its conserved first and last residue. The order of the fields is clone size, V gene, D gene, J gene, CDR3 DNA, CDR3 protein. A D gene is named only where the DNA matches it firmly. Clone size is not always given. Where it is, it says once, few, many or a class for expanded clones.

clone_size: .; v_call: TRBV19; d_call: .; j_call: TRBJ1-4; cdr3_nt: TGTGCCAGCCAGACACCAACTAATGAAAAACTGTTTTTT; cdr3_aa: CASQTPTNEKLFF
clone_size: .; v_call: TRBV18; d_call: .; j_call: TRBJ1-1; cdr3_nt: TGTGCCAGCTCACCCCGGGGAAGACAACCGAACACTGAAGCTTTCTTT; cdr3_aa: CASSPRGRQPNTEAFF
clone_size: once; v_call: TRBV6-5; d_call: TRBD1; j_call: TRBJ2-1; cdr3_nt: TGTGCCAGCGGGGACAGGGGATCCTACAATGAGCAGTTCTTC; cdr3_aa: CASGDRGSYNEQFF
clone_size: .; v_call: TRBV5-4; d_call: TRBD1; j_call: TRBJ2-7; cdr3_nt: TGTGCCAGCAGCCGACAGGGTTTGTTCTCTTCCTACGAGCAGTACTTC; cdr3_aa: CASSRQGLFSSYEQYF
clone_size: .; v_call: TRBV3-1/TRBV3-2; d_call: TRBD2; j_call: TRBJ2-5; cdr3_nt: TGTGCCAGCAGCCAAGTTTTAGCGGGCCCAGAGACCCAGTACTTC; cdr3_aa: CASSQVLAGPETQYF
clone_size: .; v_call: TRBV24-1; d_call: .; j_call: TRBJ1-4; cdr3_nt: TGTGCCACATCACGGGGTGAAAAACTGTTTTTT; cdr3_aa: CATSRGEKLFF
clone_size: .; v_call: TRBV3-1/TRBV3-2; d_call: .; j_call: TRBJ1-6; cdr3_nt: TGTGCCAGCAGCCAACCTGAGGAACGGAATTCACCCCTCCACTTT; cdr3_aa: CASSQPEERNSPLHF
clone_size: .; v_call: TRBV5-1; d_call: TRBD1; j_call: TRBJ1-1; cdr3_nt: TGCGCCAGCAGCCCACGACAGGGGGCGATTGGGAACACTGAAGCTTTCTTT; cdr3_aa: CASSPRQGAIGNTEAFF
clone_size: .; v_call: TRBV5-6; d_call: .; j_call: TRBJ1-2; cdr3_nt: TGTGCCAGCAGCGGGGGCAGGGATGGCTACACCTTC; cdr3_aa: CASSGGRDGYTF
clone_size: .; v_call: TRBV30; d_call: .; j_call: TRBJ1-5; cdr3_nt: TGTGCCTGGAGTCCTACACAGGGTCAGCCCCAGCATTTT; cdr3_aa: CAWSPTQGQPQHF
clone_size: .; v_call: TRBV7-8; d_call: .; j_call: TRBJ1-3; cdr3_nt: TGTGCCAGCAGCCACAGTCGGCCGAGCTCTGGAAACACCATATATTTT; cdr3_aa: CASSHSRPSSGNTIYF
clone_size: once; v_call: TRBV9; d_call: .; j_call: TRBJ1-1; cdr3_nt: TGTGCCAGCAGCGCCAAGGGGACGGCGAACACTGAAGCTTTCTTT; cdr3_aa: CASSAKGTANTEAFF
clone_size: once; v_call: TRBV7-9; d_call: TRBD1; j_call: TRBJ1-2; cdr3_nt: TGTGCCAGCAGCACTGAGACAGGGGGCGGCGACTATGGCTACACCTTC; cdr3_aa: CASSTETGGGDYGYTF
clone_size: once; v_call: TRBV7-2; d_call: .; j_call: TRBJ2-1; cdr3_nt: TGTGCCAGCAGACGAATAGCGGCACAGAGCTCCTACAATGAGCAGTTCTTC; cdr3_aa: CASRRIAAQSSYNEQFF
clone_size: .; v_call: TRBV9; d_call: .; j_call: TRBJ2-5; cdr3_nt: TGTGCCAGCAGCGGGGCAGGGAAAGAGACCCAGTACTTC; cdr3_aa: CASSGAGKETQYF
clone_size: .; v_call: TRBV29-1; d_call: .; j_call: TRBJ1-2; cdr3_nt: TGCAGCGTTGAAGACCCCCGACTCGCTAACTATGGCTACACCTTC; cdr3_aa: CSVEDPRLANYGYTF
clone_size: .; v_call: TRBV6-2/TRBV6-3; d_call: TRBD2; j_call: TRBJ2-5; cdr3_nt: TGTGCCAGCAGTTATTCCCCAGGGCGGGGGGTCCAAGAGACCCAGTACTTC; cdr3_aa: CASSYSPGRGVQETQYF
clone_size: .; v_call: TRBV5-1; d_call: .; j_call: TRBJ1-1; cdr3_nt: TGCGCCAGCAGCTTGGCCGGGGCAAAAGACGGTGAAGCTTTCTTT; cdr3_aa: CASSLAGAKDGEAFF
clone_size: .; v_call: TRBV29-1; d_call: TRBD2; j_call: TRBJ2-5; cdr3_nt: TGCAGCGTTGTGCAGCGGGGGGAGACCCAGTACTTC; cdr3_aa: CSVVQRGETQYF
clone_size: .; v_call: TRBV6-5; d_call: .; j_call: TRBJ2-1; cdr3_nt: TGTGCCAGCACCTACCGGGGCAATGAGCAGTTCTTC; cdr3_aa: CASTYRGNEQFF
clone_size: .; v_call: TRBV6-2/TRBV6-3; d_call: .; j_call: TRBJ1-1; cdr3_nt: TGTGCCAGCAGTGACCAACGTAAGGGAAAGGGGAACACTGAAGCTTTCTTT; cdr3_aa: CASSDQRKGKGNTEAFF
clone_size: .; v_call: TRBV6-2/TRBV6-3; d_call: .; j_call: TRBJ2-1; cdr3_nt: TGTGCCAGCAGTTACACCAGACAGGCAAAGGAGTTCTTC; cdr3_aa: CASSYTRQAKEFF
clone_size: .; v_call: TRBV5-6; d_call: TRBD2; j_call: TRBJ2-2; cdr3_nt: TGTGCCAGCAGCCACGGACTAGCGGGAGACGGCGGGGAGCTGTTTTTT; cdr3_aa: CASSHGLAGDGGELFF
clone_size: .; v_call: TRBV5-1; d_call: .; j_call: TRBJ2-1; cdr3_nt: TGCGCCAGCAGCTCTACAGGGTTTAGTGAGCAGTTCTTC; cdr3_aa: CASSSTGFSEQFF
clone_size: .; v_call: TRBV5-1; d_call: TRBD1; j_call: TRBJ1-1; cdr3_nt: TGCGCCAGCAGCTTGGAAGGACAGGGATACACTGAAGCTTTCTTT; cdr3_aa: CASSLEGQGYTEAFF
clone_size: .; v_call: TRBV19; d_call: .; j_call: TRBJ1-2; cdr3_nt: TGTGCCAGTAGTCAGGGGACCCCCTATGGCTACACCTTC; cdr3_aa: CASSQGTPYGYTF
clone_size: .; v_call: TRBV7-9; d_call: TRBD1; j_call: TRBJ1-2; cdr3_nt: TGTGCCAGCAGGCTAGCCGGGACAGGGGAATATGGCTACACCTTC; cdr3_aa: CASRLAGTGEYGYTF
clone_size: .; v_call: TRBV4-1; d_call: TRBD2; j_call: TRBJ2-7; cdr3_nt: TGCGCCAGCAGCCCCCATATAGGCGGGGGGGCATACGAGCAGTACTTC; cdr3_aa: CASSPHIGGGAYEQYF
clone_size: .; v_call: TRBV6-5; d_call: TRBD2; j_call: TRBJ2-1; cdr3_nt: TGTGCCAGCACCCGGGTTAGCGGGGGAAAGCAGTTCTTC; cdr3_aa: CASTRVSGGKQFF
clone_size: .; v_call: TRBV12-5; d_call: .; j_call: TRBJ1-5; cdr3_nt: TGTGCTAGTGGACTTAACGATCAGCCCCAGCATTTT; cdr3_aa: CASGLNDQPQHF
clone_size: .; v_call: TRBV3-1/TRBV3-2; d_call: .; j_call: TRBJ1-6; cdr3_nt: TGTGCCAGCAGCCAAGATGACCGACCCCTCCACTTT; cdr3_aa: CASSQDDRPLHF
clone_size: few; v_call: TRBV2; d_call: .; j_call: TRBJ2-7; cdr3_nt: TGTGCCAGCACCCGGCAACGGGGAAACTACGAGCAGTACTTC; cdr3_aa: CASTRQRGNYEQYF
clone_size: .; v_call: TRBV30; d_call: .; j_call: TRBJ2-3; cdr3_nt: TGTGCCTGGAGTTTATGGCGGGGAGATACGCAGTATTTT; cdr3_aa: CAWSLWRGDTQYF
clone_size: .; v_call: TRBV5-1; d_call: TRBD1; j_call: TRBJ2-2; cdr3_nt: TGCGCCAGCAGCCCCGGGACAGTCTACACCGGGGAGCTGTTTTTT; cdr3_aa: CASSPGTVYTGELFF
clone_size: .; v_call: TRBV5-8; d_call: .; j_call: TRBJ2-7; cdr3_nt: TGTGCCAGCAGCTGGACCCGGGACACCCGAGGGGGCGAGCAGTACTTC; cdr3_aa: CASSWTRDTRGGEQYF
clone_size: .; v_call: TRBV24-1; d_call: .; j_call: TRBJ2-5; cdr3_nt: TGTGCCACCAGTGAGGAGGGATGGGTAAGAGTGGGTCAGTACTTC; cdr3_aa: CATSEEGWVRVGQYF
clone_size: few; v_call: TRBV19; d_call: TRBD1; j_call: TRBJ1-2; cdr3_nt: TGTGCCAGTAAGGGGACAGACTACTATGGCTACACCTTC; cdr3_aa: CASKGTDYYGYTF
clone_size: .; v_call: TRBV4-1; d_call: .; j_call: TRBJ2-3; cdr3_nt: TGCGCCAGCAGCCTAGGGACCTTGCTTAGCACAGATACGCAGTATTTT; cdr3_aa: CASSLGTLLSTDTQYF
clone_size: few; v_call: TRBV6-5; d_call: .; j_call: TRBJ1-5; cdr3_nt: TGTGCCAGCAGTTACCGGGGGGGCCATCAGCCCCAGCATTTT; cdr3_aa: CASSYRGGHQPQHF
clone_size: once; v_call: TRBV3-1/TRBV3-2; d_call: .; j_call: TRBJ1-1; cdr3_nt: TGTGCCAGCAGCCAAGGCAGGGTAGGCACTGAAGCTTTCTTT; cdr3_aa: CASSQGRVGTEAFF